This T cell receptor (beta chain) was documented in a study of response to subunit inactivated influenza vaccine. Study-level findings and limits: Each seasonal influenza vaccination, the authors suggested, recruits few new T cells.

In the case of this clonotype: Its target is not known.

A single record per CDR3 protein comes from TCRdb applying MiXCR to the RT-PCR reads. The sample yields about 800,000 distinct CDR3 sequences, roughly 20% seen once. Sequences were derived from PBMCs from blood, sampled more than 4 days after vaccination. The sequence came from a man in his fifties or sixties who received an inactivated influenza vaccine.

The CDR3 loop reads CASSQGQKAGEQYF. In nucleotides, the CDR3 is TGCGCCAGCAGCCAAGGGCAGAAGGCTGGCGAGCAGTACTTC. This chain links TRBV4-3 with TRBJ2-7; D unclear. This CDR3 region has 14 residues. The V end was cut by 1 base, the J end by 6 bases, with 13 bases between. Per the germline V gene, CDR1 is LGHNA and CDR2 is YSLEER.